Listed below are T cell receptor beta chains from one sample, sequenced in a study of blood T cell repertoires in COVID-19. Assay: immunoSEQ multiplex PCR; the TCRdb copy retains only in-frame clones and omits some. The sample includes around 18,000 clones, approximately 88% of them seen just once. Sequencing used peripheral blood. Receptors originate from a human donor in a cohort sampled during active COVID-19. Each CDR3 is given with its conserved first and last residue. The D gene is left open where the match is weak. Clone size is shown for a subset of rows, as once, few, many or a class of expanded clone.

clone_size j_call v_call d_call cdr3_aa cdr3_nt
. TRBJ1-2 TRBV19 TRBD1 CASSPGTGFGYGYTF TGTGCCAGTAGTCCAGGGACAGGGTTTGGCTATGGCTACACCTTC
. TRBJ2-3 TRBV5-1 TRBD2 CASSARLAGGPDTQYF TGCGCCAGCAGCGCGCGACTAGCGGGGGGGCCAGATACGCAGTATTTT
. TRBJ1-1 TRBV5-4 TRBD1 CASSPRTGLNTEAFF TGTGCCAGCAGCCCTAGGACAGGCCTCAACACTGAAGCTTTCTTT
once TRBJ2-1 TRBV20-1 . CSARPTDEQFF TGCAGTGCTAGACCCACGGATGAGCAGTTCTTC
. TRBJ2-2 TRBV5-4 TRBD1 CASSLIGGNTGELFF TGTGCCAGCAGCCTTATAGGGGGCAACACCGGGGAGCTGTTTTTT
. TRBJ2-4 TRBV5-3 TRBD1 CARSKGQGKNIQYF TGTGCCAGAAGCAAAGGACAGGGGAAAAACATTCAGTACTTC
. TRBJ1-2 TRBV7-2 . CASSETGWEGYTF TGTGCCAGCAGCGAAACAGGGTGGGAAGGCTACACCTTC
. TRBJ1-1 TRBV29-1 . CSVKLQGHIEAFF TGCAGCGTGAAATTACAGGGACATATTGAAGCTTTCTTT
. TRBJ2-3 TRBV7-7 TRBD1 CASSPGTGGRDTQYF TGTGCTAGCAGCCCCGGGACAGGGGGACGGGATACGCAGTATTTT
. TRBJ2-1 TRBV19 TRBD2 CASSRTGGFNNEQFF TGTGCCAGTAGTAGAACGGGGGGGTTTAACAATGAGCAGTTCTTC
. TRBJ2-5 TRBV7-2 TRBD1 CASSLDRGGETQYF TGTGCCAGCAGCTTAGACAGGGGTGGGGAGACCCAGTACTTC
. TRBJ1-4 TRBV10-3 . CAISESGGPNEKLFF TGTGCCATCAGTGAGTCAGGGGGACCTAATGAAAAACTGTTTTTT
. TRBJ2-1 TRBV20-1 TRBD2 CSASPLSYGGNEQFF TGCAGTGCTAGTCCACTAAGTTACGGGGGGAATGAGCAGTTCTTC
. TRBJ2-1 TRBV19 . CASTGALYNEQFF TGTGCCAGTACGGGAGCCCTCTACAATGAGCAGTTCTTC
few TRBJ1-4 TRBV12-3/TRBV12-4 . CASSSGTLKLFF TGTGCCAGCAGTTCCGGGACATTAAAACTGTTTTTT
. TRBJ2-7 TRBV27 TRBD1 CASRGQGFTYEQYF TGTGCCAGCCGGGGACAGGGTTTCACCTACGAGCAGTACTTC
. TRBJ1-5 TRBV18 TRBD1 CASSRYQGENQPQHF TGTGCCAGCTCACGCTATCAGGGGGAGAATCAGCCCCAGCATTTT
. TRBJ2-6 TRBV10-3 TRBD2 CAISDPSTGGGTGANVLTF TGTGCCATCAGTGACCCCTCGACGGGCGGGGGGACAGGGGCCAACGTCCTGACTTTC
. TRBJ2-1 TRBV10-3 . CAISESGGSYNEQFF TGTGCCATCAGTGAGTCAGGGGGCTCCTACAATGAGCAGTTCTTC
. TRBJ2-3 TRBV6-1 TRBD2 CASSELAGDTDTQYF TGTGCCAGCAGTGAACTAGCGGGGGACACAGATACGCAGTATTTT
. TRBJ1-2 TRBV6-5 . CASAGGNYGYTF TGTGCCAGCGCCGGGGGGAACTATGGCTACACCTTC
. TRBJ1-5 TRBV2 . CASRLGVTSNQPQHF TGTGCCAGTCGACTCGGGGTGACTAGCAATCAGCCCCAGCATTTT
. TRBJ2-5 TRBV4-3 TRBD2 CASSHRAGGQETQYF TGCGCCAGCAGCCATAGAGCGGGGGGGCAAGAGACCCAGTACTTC
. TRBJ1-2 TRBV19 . CASGRGHGYTF TGTGCCAGTGGCAGGGGACATGGCTACACCTTC
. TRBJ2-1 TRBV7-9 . CASSSTGLEQFF TGTGCCAGCAGCTCAACAGGGCTTGAGCAGTTCTTC
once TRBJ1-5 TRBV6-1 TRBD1 CASSEATGEVGQPQHF TGTGCCAGCAGTGAAGCGACAGGGGAAGTAGGTCAGCCCCAGCATTTT
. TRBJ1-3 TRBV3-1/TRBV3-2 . CASSQRGSSGNTIYF TGTGCCAGCAGCCAAAGGGGCAGCTCTGGAAACACCATATATTTT
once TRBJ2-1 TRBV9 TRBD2 CARSLTWGRGEYNEQFF TGTGCCCGCAGCCTGACCTGGGGGCGGGGGGAGTACAATGAGCAGTTCTTC
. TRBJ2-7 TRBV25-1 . CASRMGREQYF TGTGCCAGCAGGATGGGGCGGGAGCAGTACTTC
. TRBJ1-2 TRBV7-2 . CASSLSRGRGYTF TGTGCCAGCAGCTTAAGCAGGGGTCGGGGCTACACCTTC
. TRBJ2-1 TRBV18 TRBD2 CASSQTSGVYNEQFF TGTGCCAGCTCACAGACTAGCGGGGTATACAATGAGCAGTTCTTC
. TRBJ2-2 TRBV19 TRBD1 CASSRQQGAAGELFF TGTGCCAGTAGTAGACAACAGGGGGCGGCCGGGGAGCTGTTTTTT
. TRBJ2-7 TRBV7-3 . CASSLTGAGEQYF TGTGCCAGCAGCCTCACCGGGGCGGGGGAGCAGTACTTC
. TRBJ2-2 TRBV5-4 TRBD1 CASSIGQGSSTGELFF TGTGCCAGCAGCATCGGACAGGGCAGCAGCACCGGGGAGCTGTTTTTT
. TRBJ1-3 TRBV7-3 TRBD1 CASSPTGVGDTIYF TGTGCCAGCAGCCCGACAGGGGTTGGAGACACCATATATTTT
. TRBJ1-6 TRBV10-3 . CATSWPGWNSPLHF TGTGCCACGTCCTGGCCGGGGTGGAATTCACCCCTCCACTTT
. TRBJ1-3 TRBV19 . CASSLPNSAGNTIYF TGTGCCAGTAGTCTCCCCAACAGTGCTGGAAACACCATATATTTT
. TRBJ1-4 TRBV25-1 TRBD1 CASSPGTGWFEKLFF TGTGCCAGCAGCCCCGGGACAGGGTGGTTCGAAAAACTGTTTTTT
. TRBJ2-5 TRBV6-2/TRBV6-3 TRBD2 CASSVSGGAATQYF TGTGCCAGCAGTGTCAGCGGGGGGGCCGCGACCCAGTACTTC
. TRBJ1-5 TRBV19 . CASNSGLGQPQHF TGTGCCAGTAATTCGGGATTGGGTCAGCCCCAGCATTTT
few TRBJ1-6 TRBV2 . CASSGDRKNNSPLHF TGTGCCAGCAGCGGTGACAGGAAGAATAATTCACCCCTCCACTTT
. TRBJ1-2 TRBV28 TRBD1 CASTRQGFEGYTF TGTGCCAGCACAAGACAGGGCTTCGAGGGCTACACCTTC
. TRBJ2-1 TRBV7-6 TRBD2 CASSLDTGGLNEQFF TGTGCCAGCAGCTTAGATACGGGGGGGCTGAATGAGCAGTTCTTC
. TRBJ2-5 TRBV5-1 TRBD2 CASSLASSGGGETQYF TGCGCCAGCAGCTTGGCGTCTAGCGGGGGAGGAGAGACCCAGTACTTC
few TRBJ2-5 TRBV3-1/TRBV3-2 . CASSQARPRGTQYF TGTGCCAGCAGCCAAGCGCGCCCCCGGGGGACCCAGTACTTC
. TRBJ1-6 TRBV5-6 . CASSTYSEGGDSPLHF TGTGCCAGCAGCACCTACTCAGAAGGAGGAGATTCACCCCTCCACTTT
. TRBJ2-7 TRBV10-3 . CAISVATGLFYEQYF TGTGCCATCAGTGTTGCGACTGGGTTATTCTACGAGCAGTACTTC
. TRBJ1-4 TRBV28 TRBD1 CASKGAGEKLFF TGTGCCAGCAAGGGGGCCGGTGAAAAACTGTTTTTT
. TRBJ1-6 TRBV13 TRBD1 CASGTGNSPLHF TGTGCCAGTGGGACAGGAAATTCACCCCTCCACTTT
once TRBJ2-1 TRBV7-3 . CASSQFGLVNEQFF TGTGCCAGCAGCCAATTCGGTCTTGTCAATGAGCAGTTCTTC
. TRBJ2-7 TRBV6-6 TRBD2 CASRRGESEQYF TGTGCCAGCAGGCGGGGGGAGTCCGAGCAGTACTTC
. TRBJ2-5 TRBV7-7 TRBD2 CASSLDYSGGADGETQYF TGTGCTAGCAGCTTAGATTATAGCGGGGGGGCCGATGGAGAGACCCAGTACTTC
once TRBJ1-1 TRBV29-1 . CSVRLRGTEAFF TGCAGCGTTAGGTTAAGGGGCACTGAAGCTTTCTTT